What follows are 2 T cell receptor beta chains derived from one specimen sequenced in a study of technical replicates of blood from several donors. Sequencing was performed with immunoSEQ multiplex PCR; in TCRdb, only in-frame clones are kept and a portion is missing. The sample carries 79,000 or so clones, around 96% recorded once. Material: T cells isolated from PBMCs. The origin of the receptors is a human donor in good health.

In its sample, this clone was seen once. The CDR3 sequence: CASSHHRFGPQHF. The CDR3 bases are TGCGCCAGCAGTCATCACCGGTTCGGGCCCCAGCATTTT. The chain employs TRBV23-1 and TRBJ1-5; D remains ambiguous. TRBV23-1 is identified as an open reading frame with a role that is uncertain. CDR3 length: 13 amino acids. V gave up 3 bases and J gave up 9 bases, with 12 bases separating them.

This rearrangement joins TRBV27 to TRBJ2-2, with 7 positions matching TRBD1. Germline V gene sequence: CDR1 MNHEY, CDR2 SMNVEV (reference sequence). Losses at the gene ends were 7 bases for V and 5 bases for J; bases not matched to a gene: 4. This CDR3 is built from 13 residues. CDR3 in DNA: TGTGCCAGCACTAGACAGGGAACCGGGGAGCTGTTTTTT. Translation: CASTRQGTGELFF.